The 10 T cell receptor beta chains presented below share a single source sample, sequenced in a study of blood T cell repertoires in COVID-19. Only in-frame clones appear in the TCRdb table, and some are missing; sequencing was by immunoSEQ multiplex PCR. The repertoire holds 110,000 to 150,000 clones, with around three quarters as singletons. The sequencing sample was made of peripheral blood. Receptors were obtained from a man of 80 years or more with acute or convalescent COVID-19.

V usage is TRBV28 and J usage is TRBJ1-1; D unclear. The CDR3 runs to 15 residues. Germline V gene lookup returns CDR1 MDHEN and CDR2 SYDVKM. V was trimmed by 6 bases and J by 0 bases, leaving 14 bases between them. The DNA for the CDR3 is TGTGCCAGCAGGCGACGGATACTAATGAACACTGAAGCTTTCTTT. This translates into CASRRRILMNTEAFF.

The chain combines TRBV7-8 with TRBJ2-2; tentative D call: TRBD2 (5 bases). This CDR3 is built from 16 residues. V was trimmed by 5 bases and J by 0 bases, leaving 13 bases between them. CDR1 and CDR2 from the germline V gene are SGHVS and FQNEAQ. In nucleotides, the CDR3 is TGTGCCAGCAGCGAACGACCGGACTCGAACACCGGGGAGCTGTTTTTT. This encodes CASSERPDSNTGELFF.

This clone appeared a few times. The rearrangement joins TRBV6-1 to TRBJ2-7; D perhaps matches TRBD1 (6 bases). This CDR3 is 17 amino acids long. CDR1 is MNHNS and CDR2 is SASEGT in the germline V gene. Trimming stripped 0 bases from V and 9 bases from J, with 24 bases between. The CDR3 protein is CASSEALVTGLYSVQYF. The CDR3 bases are TGTGCCAGCAGTGAAGCGCTTGTGACAGGTCTCTATTCGGTGCAGTACTTC.

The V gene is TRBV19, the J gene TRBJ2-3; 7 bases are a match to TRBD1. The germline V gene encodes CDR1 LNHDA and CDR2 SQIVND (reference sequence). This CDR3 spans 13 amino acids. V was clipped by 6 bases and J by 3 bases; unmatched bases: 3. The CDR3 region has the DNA TGTGCCAGTAGCCCGACAGGGACAGATACGCAGTATTTT. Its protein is CASSPTGTDTQYF.

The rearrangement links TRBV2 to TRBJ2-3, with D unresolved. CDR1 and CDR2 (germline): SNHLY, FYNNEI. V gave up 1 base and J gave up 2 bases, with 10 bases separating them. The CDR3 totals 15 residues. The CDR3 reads CASSEDFPDTDTQYF. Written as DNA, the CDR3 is TGTGCCAGCAGTGAAGACTTCCCCGACACAGATACGCAGTATTTT. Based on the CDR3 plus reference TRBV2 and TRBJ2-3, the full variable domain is EPEVTQTPSHQVTQMGQEVILRCVPISNHLYFYWYRQILGQKVEFLVSFYNNEISEKSEIFDDQFSVERPDGSNFTLKIRSTKLEDSAMYFCASSEDFPDTDTQYFGPGTRLTVL.

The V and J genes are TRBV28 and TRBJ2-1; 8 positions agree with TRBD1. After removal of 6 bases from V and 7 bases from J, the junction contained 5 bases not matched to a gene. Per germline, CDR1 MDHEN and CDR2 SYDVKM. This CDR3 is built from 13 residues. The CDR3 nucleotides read TGTGCCAGCAGCCCAGGGGGCTCGAATGAGCAGTTCTTC. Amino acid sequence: CASSPGGSNEQFF.

CDR3 protein: CASSPETGSSYNEQFF. DNA for the CDR3: TGTGCCAGCAGTCCTGAGACAGGTAGCTCCTACAATGAGCAGTTCTTC. The genes are TRBV5-6 and TRBJ2-1; maybe TRBD1 (6 bases). The germline V gene has CDR1 SGHDT and CDR2 YYEEEE. The germline V and J ends were trimmed by 5 bases and 0 bases, with 15 bases remaining between them. CDR3 length equals 16 residues.

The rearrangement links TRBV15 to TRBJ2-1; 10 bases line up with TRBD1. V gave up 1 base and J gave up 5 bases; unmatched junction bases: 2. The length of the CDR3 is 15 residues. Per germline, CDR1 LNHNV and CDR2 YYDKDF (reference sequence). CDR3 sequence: CATSRGQGANNEQFF. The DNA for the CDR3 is TGTGCCACCAGCAGAGGACAGGGGGCGAACAATGAGCAGTTCTTC.

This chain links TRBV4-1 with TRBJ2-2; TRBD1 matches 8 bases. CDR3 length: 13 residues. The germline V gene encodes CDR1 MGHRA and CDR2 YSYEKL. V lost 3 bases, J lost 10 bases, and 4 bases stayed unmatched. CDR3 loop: CASSQRQGMELFF. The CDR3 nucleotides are TGCGCCAGCAGCCAGAGACAGGGGATGGAGCTGTTTTTT.

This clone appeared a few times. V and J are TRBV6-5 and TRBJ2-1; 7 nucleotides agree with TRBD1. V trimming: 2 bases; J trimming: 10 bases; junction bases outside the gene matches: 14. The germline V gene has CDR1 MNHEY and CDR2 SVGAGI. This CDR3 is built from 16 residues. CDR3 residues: CASSYLGQRKVGEQFF. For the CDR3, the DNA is TGTGCCAGCAGTTACCTGGGACAGCGTAAGGTCGGGGAGCAGTTCTTC.